A single sample gave rise to the 12 T cell receptor beta chains below, sequenced in a study of T cells in pancreatic ductal adenocarcinoma. Clones were read by immunoSEQ multiplex PCR, and TCRdb kept only the in-frame ones, dropping some. The table lists about 97,000 clones, about 96% of them singletons. Selected pancreatic ductal adenocarcinoma patients had undergone surgery without neoadjuvant therapy. Specimen: PBMCs. The receptors were sampled from a human donor with pancreatic ductal adenocarcinoma.

The chain couples TRBV14 to TRBJ2-1; TRBD1 is a possible D gene (5 bases). Trimming took 0 bases from V and 5 from J, leaving 14 bases between them. The CDR3 length is 16 residues. Germline-derived CDR1 and CDR2 are SGHDN and FVKESK. The CDR3 reads CASSQDLRHRNNEQFF. In DNA form, the CDR3 reads TGTGCCAGCAGCCAAGATCTAAGGCACAGGAACAATGAGCAGTTCTTC.

The gene calls are TRBV14 and TRBJ2-1; 9 bases fit TRBD2. The junction had 6 bases not matched to a gene; V was cut back by 6 bases and J by 6 bases. The CDR3 runs 14 residues. The germline V gene has CDR1 SGHDN and CDR2 FVKESK. CDR3 in amino acids: CASSSGTSFNEQFF. The CDR3 DNA sequence: TGTGCCAGCAGTTCCGGGACTAGCTTCAATGAGCAGTTCTTC.

The chain is built from TRBV10-1 and TRBJ2-3; TRBD2 matches 11 bases. CDR3 size: 18 residues. Germline V gene lookup returns CDR1 WNHNN and CDR2 SYGVQD (reference sequence). CDR3 in amino acids: CAFPRGGWLAGGTDTQYF. The CDR3 nucleotides are TGCGCTTTCCCCAGGGGCGGGTGGCTAGCGGGAGGAACAGATACGCAGTATTTT.

The rearrangement links TRBV7-2 to TRBJ2-5; TRBD2 matches at 8 bases. Germline V gene lookup returns CDR1 SGHTA and CDR2 FQGNSA. The CDR3 has 15 residues. V dropped 2 bases and J dropped 2; count of bases not matched to a gene: 4. The CDR3 nucleotides are TGTGCCAGCAGCTTACGGGGGGGCGGGCAAGAGACCCAGTACTTC. Amino acid sequence: CASSLRGGGQETQYF.

The rearrangement links TRBV18 to TRBJ2-1; 7 bases fit TRBD1. This CDR3 is 12 amino acids long. The J segment lost 7 bases and the V segment lost 4 bases, leaving 1 base of the junction unmatched. Per germline, CDR1 KGHSH and CDR2 LQKENI. CDR3: CASSRGQNEQFF. The CDR3 DNA sequence: TGTGCCAGCTCACGGGGACAGAATGAGCAGTTCTTC.

The chain joins TRBV10-3 to TRBJ1-1, with D unresolved. The ends were cut back, 7 bases at V and 4 bases at J, with 13 bases in the middle. In germline, CDR1 is ENHRY, CDR2 SYGVKD. The CDR3 length is 13 residues. The CDR3 coding sequence is TGTGCCATCACAAGACCGGGGTCCACTGAAGCTTTCTTT. Translation gives CAITRPGSTEAFF.

J is TRBJ1-1 and V is TRBV21-1. TRBV21-1 is recorded as a pseudogene. The CDR3 has 17 residues. Here the CDR3 DNA reads TGTGCCAGCAGCAAGGGTCCCGGGGATAACGCGAACACTGAAGCTTTCTTT. Translated, it gives CASSKGPGDNANTEAFF.

The rearrangement links TRBV7-3 to TRBJ2-1; maybe TRBD1 (7 bases). The germline V gene encodes CDR1 SGHTA and CDR2 FQGTGA. The CDR3 has 13 amino acids. Trimming took 1 base from V and 9 from J, leaving 10 bases between them. The CDR3 spells CASSLSQGGEQFF. In DNA form, the CDR3 reads TGTGCCAGCAGCTTAAGTCAGGGGGGTGAGCAGTTCTTC.

The chain employs TRBV4-1 and TRBJ2-6, with D perhaps matching TRBD1 (5 bases). Germline V gene sequence: CDR1 MGHRA, CDR2 YSYEKL. Trimming stripped 1 base from V and 1 base from J, with 17 bases between. This CDR3 spans 19 amino acids. The CDR3 spells CASSQGRARAHSGANVLTF. The CDR3 DNA reads as TGCGCCAGCAGCCAAGGTCGGGCCAGGGCACATTCTGGGGCCAACGTCCTGACTTTC.

V gene TRBV11-2 combines with J gene TRBJ2-1, with 7 nucleotides matching TRBD2. Germline V gene lookup returns CDR1 SGHAT and CDR2 FQNNGV. The CDR3 loop spans 12 amino acids. V was clipped by 8 bases and J by 8 bases; unmatched bases: 6. This CDR3 is CASLRLAHEQFF. The CDR3, as DNA: TGTGCCAGCCTTCGACTAGCTCATGAGCAGTTCTTC.

V usage is TRBV30 and J usage is TRBJ2-1; 8 bases are shared with TRBD2. CDR1 GTSNPN and CDR2 SVGIG come from the germline V gene (reference sequence). Unmatched junction bases numbered 11, after V lost 1 base and J lost 3 bases. There are 17 residues in the CDR3. The CDR3 bases are TGTGCCTGGAGTGCAGTAGGTCGGACTAGCAGCTACAATGAGCAGTTCTTC. Translated, it gives CAWSAVGRTSSYNEQFF.

V and J are TRBV2 and TRBJ2-1; 14 nucleotides align to TRBD2. The CDR3 is 17 residues long. The J segment lost 10 bases and the V segment lost 8 bases, leaving 16 bases of the junction unmatched. Germline V lookup: CDR1 SNHLY, CDR2 FYNNEI. The CDR3, as DNA: TGTGCCAGCCCGACAGTCCGCAGGGGACTAGCGGGAGTAGAGCAGTTCTTC. It is translated as CASPTVRRGLAGVEQFF.